This TCR beta chain came from a study of blood T cell repertoires in COVID-19. Under the authors' procedure: Reference gene primer amplification gave estimated nucleated cell counts. Using immunoSEQ multiplex PCR, the repertoire was profiled, and TCRdb retains in-frame clones only, with some absent. V, J and clone size derive from that table, while D and trimming were established from the DNA sequence. The sample holds 250,000 to 350,000 clones, 90% seen once. V dropped 6 bases and J dropped 13 bases, with 16 bases sitting between them. This CDR3 has 13 residues. Per germline, CDR1 SNHLY and CDR2 FYNNEI. This clone came up a few times. The study drew participants aged about 18 to 89 years from 24 US areas.

Sequencing was performed on PBMCs or T cells enriched from blood (not recorded which). The chain links TRBV2 to TRBJ1-6, with D possibly matching TRBD1 (6 bases). This receptor was obtained from a woman aged 18-30 years with acute COVID-19. The CDR3 here is CASRDPTGSPLHF. The CDR3 DNA reads TGTGCCAGCAGAGACCCTACAGGGTCCCCCCTCCACTTT. The full variable domain, with the rest looked up from reference TRBV2 and TRBJ1-6, is EPEVTQTPSHQVTQMGQEVILRCVPISNHLYFYWYRQILGQKVEFLVSFYNNEISEKSEIFDDQFSVERPDGSNFTLKIRSTKLEDSAMYFCASRDPTGSPLHFGNGTRLTVT.